The sequence of this TCR beta chain was determined in a study of regulatory T cells in long-lasting Graves disease (dated by TCRdb to the early 2020s). Regarding the study in general: Persistent Graves' disease meant more than 5 years of antithyroid drug treatment with TSH receptor autoantibodies that stayed positive. Peripheral blood TCR sequencing and RNA sequencing compared persistent Graves' disease patients with newly diagnosed Graves' disease patients. The study was registered as a clinical trial and conducted in China. TCR sequencing covered approximately 13 persistent and some 20 newly diagnosed Graves' disease patients, 33 samples in total. In the clinical cohort, patients with persistent Graves' disease had used antithyroid drugs for an average of around 9.9 years. Here is what the overall study found, with its caveats: The authors acknowledged the small sample size as a limitation that may reduce accuracy. More public clonotypes were shared among persistent patients (2,741) than among newly diagnosed patients (under 1,000). Persistent Graves' disease patients showed lower TCR Shannon entropy and fewer highly expanded clones than newly diagnosed patients, suggesting clonal expansion. Persistent disease showed preferential use of TRBV28, TRBJ1-2 and TRBJ2-5, whereas newly diagnosed disease favored TRBV20-1 and TRBJ2-1. Because the primary lesion, thyroid tissue, could not be accessed, the study looked at peripheral blood alone. Only the TCR beta chain was sequenced and analyzed.

From the cysteine up to the phenylalanine, the CDR3 has a length of 12 residues. Here the CDR3 DNA is all that survives: 36 bases in frame from base 1. The junction shows trimming of 2 bases on V and 8 bases on J, plus 9 bases between the germline ends. The germline V gene gives CDR1 as MDHEN and CDR2 as SYDVKM. Library method: multiplex PCR. Sequenced using an Illumina HiSeq 4000. CDR3 regions were amplified by Arm-PCR with iRepertoire HTBI primers to construct TCR beta libraries. PCR products were gel purified before sequencing. For the original study's pipeline: A total of around 66 TRBV and approximately 13 TRBJ segments were identified across samples and were used for gene usage analysis of CDR3 amino acid clonotypes. Filtered high-quality paired reads were merged into contigs using COPE and FqMerger. BLAST was used to align contigs to IMGT TRBV, TRBD and TRBJ reference genes, and CDR3 was defined according to IMGT. Clonotypes above 0.1% frequency were classified as highly expanded clones. Repertoire diversity was measured by Shannon entropy, and V-J evenness by the Gini coefficient. Public clonotypes were defined as clonotypes shared by more than one individual. TCRdb reworked the public reads: Q25 trimming with fastp, MiXCR clone assembly, productive beta chains retained. Entries are consolidated by CDR3 protein sequence, retaining the most common genes and DNA. These V and J calls derive from TCRdb rather than the authors' analysis. The sample table shows some 470,000 distinct CDR3 sequences, and 20% to 25% are seen once. The ten top clones hold roughly 6.9% of the sample.

This clonotype was observed many times. Its antigen is currently not known. The sample holds no much larger clone one base away, and base qualities are not on file. This sample's time point label indicates: persistent/refractory GD, antithyroid drugs over 5 years with positive TRAb. RNA was extracted from PBMCs in TRIzol for both TCR sequencing and RNA sequencing. The diagnosis of Graves' disease followed American Thyroid Association guidelines. The patients came from an endocrinology department in Xi'an, China. Each patient gave approximately 9 milliliters of peripheral blood, collected in an EDTA anticoagulant tube. Ficoll Paque Plus density gradient separation was used to isolate PBMCs, and no further T cell sorting was performed. RNA quality was checked with an Agilent 2100 Bioanalyzer and agarose gel, and concentration with a NanoDrop 2000.

The chain is assembled from TRBV28 and TRBJ1-2; the D segment cannot be called with confidence. This receptor was obtained from a female donor with Graves disease. Sequenced material: peripheral blood mononuclear cells (PBMCs), taken when the disease was refractory, from a patient treated with antithyroid drugs. The CDR3 region has the sequence CASSLKGSGYTF. The DNA reads TGTGCCAGCAGTTTAAAGGGCAGCGGCTACACCTTC.